This TCR beta chain originates from a study of cytomegalovirus exposure and HLA in healthy donors. Findings and limits, study-wide: Cytomegalovirus association was listed for about 160 TCR beta chains.

Trimming left V 8 bases short and J 7 bases short, with 8 bases between. This CDR3 spans 10 amino acids. Germline CDR1 and CDR2: SNHLY and FYNNEI. The method was immunoSEQ multiplex PCR; TCRdb's version includes in-frame clones alone and lacks a portion of them. The table has around 120,000 clones, 86% seen once. Regarding this clone: The antigen is unknown.

The gene calls are TRBV2 and TRBJ1-1; D is uncertain. The sample taken for sequencing was PBMCs. The receptor was isolated from a man between 18 and 29 years old in good health and CMV-seronegative. The CDR3 nucleotides read TGTGCCAGCGCCGGGTATGAAGCTTTCTTT. This encodes CASAGYEAFF.